This T cell receptor beta chain emerged from a study of response to subunit inactivated influenza vaccine. Whole-study results and caveats: Authors proposed each seasonal influenza vaccination draws in few new T cells.

With respect to this clonotype: Antigen specificity is unknown.

TCRdb passed the RT-PCR reads through MiXCR, listing each CDR3 protein once. Counted here are 860,000 or so distinct CDR3 sequences, around 20% occurring once; the ten biggest clones make up 10%. Germline CDR1 reads LNHDA; CDR2 reads SQIVND (reference sequence). This CDR3 comprises 13 residues. V was trimmed by 5 bases and J by 11 bases, leaving 16 bases between them. The TCR sequence derives from a man aged 50-60 years who received an inactivated influenza vaccine. The rearrangement joins TRBV19 to TRBJ2-1; possibly TRBD2 for D (6 bases). Sequenced here: PBMCs from blood, sampled less than 6 days after vaccination. DNA of the CDR3: TGTGCCAGTAGTGTCCGGGACTCATCCAAGCAGTTCTTC. It yields the protein CASSVRDSSKQFF.